This TCR beta chain is from a study of cytomegalovirus exposure and HLA in healthy donors. Sequencing used immunoSEQ multiplex PCR; TCRdb keeps in-frame clones, though not all of them. The table has more than 300,000 clones, roughly 90% seen once. V was cut by 0 bases and J by 7 bases, with 18 bases left in between. The CDR3 spans 16 residues. Germline V gives CDR1 MGHRA, CDR2 YSYEKL. V gene TRBV4-1 combines with J gene TRBJ1-2; tentatively, D is TRBD1 (5 bases). Sequencing used PBMCs. The sequence was obtained from a woman under 30 in good health and CMV-seronegative. CDR3 region: CASSQDQDIRRVGYTF. CDR3 DNA: TGCGCCAGCAGCCAAGACCAGGACATTCGTCGCGTTGGCTACACCTTC.